What follows are 3 T cell receptor beta chains derived from one specimen sequenced in a study of cytomegalovirus exposure and HLA in healthy donors. The study ran its PCR with 60 Vbeta and 13 Jbeta primers. Assay used: immunoSEQ multiplex PCR; TCRdb lists only in-frame clones, some missing. Counted here are approximately 160,000 clones, around 80% occurring once; the ten biggest clones make up roughly 2%. Material: PBMCs. Source of these receptors: a human donor in good health.

This clone has more than one count but fewer than ten. This sequence joins TRBV6-1 and TRBJ2-5, with D unresolved. The CDR3 runs 15 residues. The V gene's germline CDR1 is MNHNS and CDR2 SASEGT. V was trimmed by 7 bases and J by 2 bases, leaving 17 bases between them. The CDR3 nucleotides are TGTGCCAGCAAAACAATACCGGCAGGTCAAGAGACCCAGTACTTC. Translated: CASKTIPAGQETQYF.

J is TRBJ2-2 and V is TRBV6-1; the match to TRBD1 covers 7 bases. Losses at the gene ends were 10 bases for V and 4 bases for J; bases not matched to a gene: 12. Germline loops: CDR1 MNHNS, CDR2 SASEGT. This CDR3 has 15 residues. The DNA of the CDR3 is TGTGCCACCGCCCATACGACAGGGATCACCGGGGAGCTGTTTTTT. Translated: CATAHTTGITGELFF.

The rearrangement links TRBV11-3 to TRBJ2-1; 14 nucleotides line up with TRBD2. This CDR3 spans 15 amino acids. The germline V gene encodes CDR1 SGHNT and CDR2 YENEEA. With 5 bases clipped from V and 7 bases from J, the junction kept 4 bases outside the gene matches. CDR3 amino acids: CASSPGLAGGNEQFF. CDR3 sequence (DNA): TGTGCCAGCAGCCCCGGACTAGCGGGGGGAAATGAGCAGTTCTTC. Combining the CDR3 with reference TRBV11-3 and TRBJ2-1 gives the whole variable domain EAGVVQSPRYKIIEKKQPVAFWCNPISGHNTLYWYLQNLGQGPELLIRYENEEAVDDSQLPKDRFSAERLKGVDSTLKIQPAELGDSAVYLCASSPGLAGGNEQFFGPGTRLTVL.